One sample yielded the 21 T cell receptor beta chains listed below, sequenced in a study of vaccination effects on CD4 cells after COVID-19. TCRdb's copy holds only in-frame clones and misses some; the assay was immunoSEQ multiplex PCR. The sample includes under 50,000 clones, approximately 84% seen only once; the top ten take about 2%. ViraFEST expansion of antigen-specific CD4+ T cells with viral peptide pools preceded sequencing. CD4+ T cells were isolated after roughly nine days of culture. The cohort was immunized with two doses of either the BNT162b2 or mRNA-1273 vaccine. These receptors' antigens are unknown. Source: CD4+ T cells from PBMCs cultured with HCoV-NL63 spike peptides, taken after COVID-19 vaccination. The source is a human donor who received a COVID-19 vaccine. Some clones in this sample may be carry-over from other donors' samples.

The CDR3 DNA reads as TGTGCCAGCACCCTGTCGGGGGGGCTCTACGAGCAGTACTTC. Translated: CASTLSGGLYEQYF. V is TRBV5-6 and J is TRBJ2-7; 8 nucleotides agree with TRBD2. The CDR3 totals 14 residues. Germline V lookup: CDR1 SGHDT, CDR2 YYEEEE. Unmatched junction bases numbered 8, after V lost 6 bases and J lost 3 bases. Full variable domain (remainder filled in from reference TRBV5-6 and TRBJ2-7): DAGVTQSPTHLIKTRGQQVTLRCSPKSGHDTVSWYQQALGQGPQFIFQYYEEEERQRGNFPDRFSGHQFPNYSSELNVNALLLGDSALYLCASTLSGGLYEQYFGPGTRLTVT.

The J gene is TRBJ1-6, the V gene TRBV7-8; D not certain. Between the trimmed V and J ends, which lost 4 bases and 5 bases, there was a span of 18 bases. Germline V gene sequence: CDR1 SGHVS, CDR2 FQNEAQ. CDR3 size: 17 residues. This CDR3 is CASSSSGSGRHNSPLHF. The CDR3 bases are TGTGCCAGCAGCTCTAGCGGATCGGGGAGGCATAATTCACCCCTCCACTTT.

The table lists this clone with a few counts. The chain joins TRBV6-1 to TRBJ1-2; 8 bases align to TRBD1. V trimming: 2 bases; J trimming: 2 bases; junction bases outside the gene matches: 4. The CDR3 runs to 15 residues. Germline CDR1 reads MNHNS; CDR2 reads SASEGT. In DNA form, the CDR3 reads TGTGCCAGCAGTGAAAATCAGGGGGCCAACTATGGCTACACCTTC. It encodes CASSENQGANYGYTF.

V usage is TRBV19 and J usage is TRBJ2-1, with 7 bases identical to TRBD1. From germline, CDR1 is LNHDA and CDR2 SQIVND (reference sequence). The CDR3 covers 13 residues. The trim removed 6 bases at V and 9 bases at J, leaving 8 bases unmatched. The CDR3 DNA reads TGTGCCAGTAGCGCCAGGGGGATCGGTGAGCAGTTCTTC. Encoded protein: CASSARGIGEQFF.

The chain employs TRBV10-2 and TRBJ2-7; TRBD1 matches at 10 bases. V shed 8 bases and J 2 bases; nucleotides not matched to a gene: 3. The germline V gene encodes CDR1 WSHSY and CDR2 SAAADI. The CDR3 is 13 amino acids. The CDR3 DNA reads TGCGCCAGCGAGACAGGGGGCCCCTACGAGCAGTACGTC. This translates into CASETGGPYEQYV.

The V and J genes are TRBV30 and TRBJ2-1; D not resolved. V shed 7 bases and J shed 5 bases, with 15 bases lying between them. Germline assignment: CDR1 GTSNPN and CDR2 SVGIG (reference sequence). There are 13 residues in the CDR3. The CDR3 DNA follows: TGTGCCTACTCGACCGGTCGGGACAATGAGCAGTTCTTC. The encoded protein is CAYSTGRDNEQFF.

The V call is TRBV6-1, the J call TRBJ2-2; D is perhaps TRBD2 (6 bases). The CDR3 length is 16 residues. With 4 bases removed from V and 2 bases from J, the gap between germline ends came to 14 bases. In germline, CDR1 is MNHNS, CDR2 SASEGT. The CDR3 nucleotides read TGTGCCAGCAGTGTCCGGAGGGGCCTAAACACCGGGGAGCTGTTTTTT. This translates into CASSVRRGLNTGELFF.

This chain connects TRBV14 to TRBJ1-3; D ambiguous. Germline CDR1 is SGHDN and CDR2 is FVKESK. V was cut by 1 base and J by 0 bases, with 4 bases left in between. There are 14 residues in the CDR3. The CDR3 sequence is CASSQVDSGNTIYF. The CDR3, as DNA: TGTGCCAGCAGCCAAGTTGACTCTGGAAACACCATATATTTT.

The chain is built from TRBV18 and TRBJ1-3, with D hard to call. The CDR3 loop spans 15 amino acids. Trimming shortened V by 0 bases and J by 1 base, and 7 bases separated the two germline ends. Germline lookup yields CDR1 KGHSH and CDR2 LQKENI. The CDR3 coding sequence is TGTGCCAGCTCACCACCGTCGACTTCTGGAAACACCATATATTTT. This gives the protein CASSPPSTSGNTIYF.

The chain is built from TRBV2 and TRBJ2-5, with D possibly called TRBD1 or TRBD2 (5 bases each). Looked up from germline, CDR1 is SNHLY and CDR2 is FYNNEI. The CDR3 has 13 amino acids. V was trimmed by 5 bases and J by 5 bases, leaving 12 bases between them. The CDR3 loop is CASSSTGLETQYF. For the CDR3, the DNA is TGTGCCAGCAGTTCCACGGGGCTGGAGACCCAGTACTTC.

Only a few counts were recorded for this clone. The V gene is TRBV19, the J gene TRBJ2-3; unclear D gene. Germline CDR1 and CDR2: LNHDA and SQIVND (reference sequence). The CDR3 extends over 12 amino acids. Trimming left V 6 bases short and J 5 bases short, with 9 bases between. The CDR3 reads CASSPTIDTQYF. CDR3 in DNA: TGTGCCAGTAGCCCGACGATAGATACGCAGTATTTT.

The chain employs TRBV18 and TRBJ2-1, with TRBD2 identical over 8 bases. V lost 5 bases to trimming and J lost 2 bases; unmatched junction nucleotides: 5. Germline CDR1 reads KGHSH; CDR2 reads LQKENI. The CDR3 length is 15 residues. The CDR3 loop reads CASSSTSAPYNEQFF. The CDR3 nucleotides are TGTGCCAGCTCATCGACTAGCGCCCCCTACAATGAGCAGTTCTTC. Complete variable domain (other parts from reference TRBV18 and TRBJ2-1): NAGVMQNPRHLVRRRGQEARLRCSPMKGHSHVYWYRQLPEEGLKFMVYLQKENIIDESGMPKERFSAEFPKEGPSILRIQQVVRGDSAAYFCASSSTSAPYNEQFFGPGTRLTVL.

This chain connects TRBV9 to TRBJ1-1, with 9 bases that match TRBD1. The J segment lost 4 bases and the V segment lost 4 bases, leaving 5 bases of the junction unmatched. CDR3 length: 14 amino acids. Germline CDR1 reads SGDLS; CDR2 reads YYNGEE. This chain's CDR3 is CASSPRQGGTEAFF. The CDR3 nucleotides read TGTGCCAGCAGCCCAAGACAGGGGGGCACTGAAGCTTTCTTT.

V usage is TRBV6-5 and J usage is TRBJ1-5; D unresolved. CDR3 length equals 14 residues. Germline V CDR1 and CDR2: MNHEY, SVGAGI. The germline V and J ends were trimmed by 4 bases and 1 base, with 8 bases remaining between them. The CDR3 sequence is CASSSLSSNQPQHF. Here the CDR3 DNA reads TGTGCCAGCAGTTCTCTAAGCAGCAATCAGCCCCAGCATTTT.

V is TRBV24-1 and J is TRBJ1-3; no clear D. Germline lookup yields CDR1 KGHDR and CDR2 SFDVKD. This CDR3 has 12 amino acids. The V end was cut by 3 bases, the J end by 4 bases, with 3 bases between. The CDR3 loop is CATSDTGNTIYF. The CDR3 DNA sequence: TGTGCCACCAGTGATACGGGAAACACCATATATTTT.

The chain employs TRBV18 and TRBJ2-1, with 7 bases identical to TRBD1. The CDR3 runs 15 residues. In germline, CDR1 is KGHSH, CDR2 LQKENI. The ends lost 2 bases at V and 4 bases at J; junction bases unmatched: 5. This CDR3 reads CASSPRGGPYNEQFF. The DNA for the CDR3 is TGTGCCAGCTCACCAAGAGGGGGCCCTTACAATGAGCAGTTCTTC.

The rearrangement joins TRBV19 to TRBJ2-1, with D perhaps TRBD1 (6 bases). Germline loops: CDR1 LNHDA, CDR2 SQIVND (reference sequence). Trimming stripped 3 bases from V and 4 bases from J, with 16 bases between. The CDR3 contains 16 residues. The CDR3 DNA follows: TGTGCCAGTAGTATCCAGCCGCAGGGGCCTTACAATGAGCAGTTCTTC. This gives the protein CASSIQPQGPYNEQFF.

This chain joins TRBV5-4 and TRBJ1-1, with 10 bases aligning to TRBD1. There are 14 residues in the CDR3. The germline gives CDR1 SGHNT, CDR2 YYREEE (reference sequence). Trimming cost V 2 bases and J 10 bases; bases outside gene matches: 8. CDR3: CASSFDRQGAAAFF. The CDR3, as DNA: TGTGCCAGCAGCTTCGACCGACAGGGGGCAGCAGCTTTCTTT.

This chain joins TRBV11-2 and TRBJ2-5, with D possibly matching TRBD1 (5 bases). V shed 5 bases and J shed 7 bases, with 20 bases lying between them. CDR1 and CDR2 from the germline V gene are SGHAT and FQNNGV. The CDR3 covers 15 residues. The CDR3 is CASSQGHARLGTQYF. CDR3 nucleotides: TGTGCCAGCAGCCAAGGACACGCGCGCCTGGGGACCCAGTACTTC. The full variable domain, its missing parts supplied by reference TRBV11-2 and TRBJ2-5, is EAGVAQSPRYKIIEKRQSVAFWCNPISGHATLYWYQQILGQGPKLLIQFQNNGVVDDSQLPKDRFSAERLKGVDSTLKIQPAKLEDSAVYLCASSQGHARLGTQYFGPGTRLLVL.

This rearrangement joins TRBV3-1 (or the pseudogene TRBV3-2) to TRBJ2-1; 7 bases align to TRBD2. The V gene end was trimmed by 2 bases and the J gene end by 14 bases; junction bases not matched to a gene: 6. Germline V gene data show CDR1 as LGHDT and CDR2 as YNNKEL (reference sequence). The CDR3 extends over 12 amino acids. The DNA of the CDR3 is TGTGCCAGCAGCCAATCTAGCGGCCAGGAGTTCTTC. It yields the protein CASSQSSGQEFF.

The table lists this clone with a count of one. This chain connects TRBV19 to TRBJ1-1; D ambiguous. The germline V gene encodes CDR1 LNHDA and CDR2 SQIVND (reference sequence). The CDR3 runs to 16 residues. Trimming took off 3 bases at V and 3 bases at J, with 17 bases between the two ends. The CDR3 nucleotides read TGTGCCAGTAGTATTTTTCACGGGGTAGGGCACACTGAAGCTTTCTTT. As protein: CASSIFHGVGHTEAFF. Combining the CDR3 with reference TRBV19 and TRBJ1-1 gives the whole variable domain DGGITQSPKYLFRKEGQNVTLSCEQNLNHDAMYWYRQDPGQGLRLIYYSQIVNDFQKGDIAEGYSVSREKKESFPLTVTSAQKNPTAFYLCASSIFHGVGHTEAFFGQGTRLTVV.